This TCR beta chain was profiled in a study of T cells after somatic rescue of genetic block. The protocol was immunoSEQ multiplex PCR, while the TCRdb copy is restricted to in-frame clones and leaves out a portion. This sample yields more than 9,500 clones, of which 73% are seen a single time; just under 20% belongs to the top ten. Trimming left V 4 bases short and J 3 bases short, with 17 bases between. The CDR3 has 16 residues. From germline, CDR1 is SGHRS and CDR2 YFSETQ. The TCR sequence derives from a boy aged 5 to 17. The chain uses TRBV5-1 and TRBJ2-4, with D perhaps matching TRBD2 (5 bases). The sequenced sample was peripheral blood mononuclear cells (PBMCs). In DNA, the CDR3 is TGCGCCAGCAGCCAACGATCGGGGTCGGGCAAAAACATTCAGTACTTC. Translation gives CASSQRSGSGKNIQYF. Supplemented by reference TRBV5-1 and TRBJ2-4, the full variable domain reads KAGVTQTPRYLIKTRGQQVTLSCSPISGHRSVSWYQQTPGQGLQFLFEYFSETQRNKGNFPGRFSGRQFSNSRSEMNVSTLELGDSALYLCASSQRSGSGKNIQYFGAGTRLSVL.